The T cell receptor (beta chain) described here comes from a study of blood T cell repertoires in COVID-19. Overall study context: Samples representing acute and convalescent COVID-19 were sourced from the United States, Italy and Spain. PBMCs, B-cell-depleted T cells, or T cells were the source of the cDNA or gDNA that made up the material.

Per the original methods: Estimated nucleated cell counts came from reference gene primer amplification. The table came from immunoSEQ multiplex PCR; TCRdb's copy has only in-frame clones and leaves some out. Clone size and the V and J calls come from that table; the DNA yielded D and trimming. Of approximately 200,000 clones in the sample, 70% to 90% were seen once. This CDR3 has 17 amino acids. Between the trimmed V and J ends, which lost 7 bases and 0 bases, there was a span of 22 bases. The chain couples TRBV23-1 to TRBJ2-7; perhaps TRBD1 as D (6 bases). TRBV23-1 is known as an ORF, though its function is uncertain. This TCR came from a young woman with acute or convalescent COVID-19. Input material: peripheral blood. This chain's CDR3 is CASTRTDDQMGSYEQYF. Written as DNA, the CDR3 is TGCGCCAGCACTCGGACAGATGATCAGATGGGCTCCTACGAGCAGTACTTC.